A selection of T cell receptor beta chains follows, all from one sample in a study of cytomegalovirus exposure and HLA in healthy donors. Assay: immunoSEQ multiplex PCR; the TCRdb copy retains only in-frame clones and omits some. The sample holds 150,000 to 200,000 clones, roughly 86% seen once. Sequences were obtained from PBMCs. These receptors were obtained from a woman under 30 in good health and CMV-seronegative. The CDR3 runs from the conserved cysteine through the conserved F or W. The D gene is left open where the match is weak. Not every row has a clone size; where given, it reads once, few, many or a size class.

cdr3_aa	cdr3_nt	v_call	j_call	d_call	clone_size
CAWSRQTMNTEAFF	TGTGCCTGGAGCCGACAAACCATGAACACTGAAGCTTTCTTT	TRBV30	TRBJ1-1	NA	NA
CASSIRLAGGLYNEQFF	TGCGCCAGCAGCATTAGACTAGCGGGAGGTCTGTACAATGAGCAGTTCTTC	TRBV5-1	TRBJ2-1	TRBD2	once
CASSLDHRGGYEQYF	TGTGCCAGCAGCTTAGATCACAGGGGGGGCTACGAGCAGTACTTC	TRBV11-2	TRBJ2-7	NA	once
CASKWGGQNEKLFF	TGTGCCAGCAAGTGGGGGGGGCAGAATGAAAAACTGTTTTTT	TRBV27	TRBJ1-4	NA	NA
CASSQSPNRYTEAFF	TGTGCCAGCAGCCAGTCCCCTAACAGATACACTGAAGCTTTCTTT	TRBV7-9	TRBJ1-1	NA	NA
CASSFEQGANGYTF	TGTGCCAGCAGCTTTGAACAGGGGGCTAATGGCTACACCTTC	TRBV5-4	TRBJ1-2	TRBD1	NA
CSVSQGSEKLFF	TGCAGCGTTTCCCAGGGGAGTGAAAAACTGTTTTTT	TRBV29-1	TRBJ1-4	NA	NA
CASSQVQGLAGGAFGELFF	TGTGCCAGCAGCCAAGTGCAGGGTTTGGCGGGGGGGGCCTTCGGGGAGCTGTTTTTT	TRBV4-2	TRBJ2-2	TRBD2	NA
CASSPAGSSYEQYF	TGTGCCAGCAGTCCAGCGGGCAGCTCCTACGAGCAGTACTTC	TRBV7-8	TRBJ2-7	NA	once
CASPGGREGYEQYF	TGCGCCAGCCCCGGGGGGCGGGAGGGGTACGAGCAGTACTTC	TRBV5-1	TRBJ2-7	TRBD2	NA
CASSPRDILTYEQYF	TGCGCCAGCAGCCCCCGGGACATCCTCACCTACGAGCAGTACTTC	TRBV4-1	TRBJ2-7	NA	NA
CAISDRVPNYGYTF	TGTGCCATCAGTGACAGGGTTCCTAACTATGGCTACACCTTC	TRBV10-3	TRBJ1-2	NA	NA
CASSHREGNTEAFF	TGTGCCAGCTCACACAGGGAGGGGAACACTGAAGCTTTCTTT	TRBV18	TRBJ1-1	NA	once
CASSSGILNTEAFF	TGTGCCAGCAGCTCGGGTATATTAAACACTGAAGCTTTCTTT	TRBV5-4	TRBJ1-1	NA	NA
CASSLAVGSSYEQYF	TGTGCCAGCAGCTTAGCGGTCGGGAGCTCCTACGAGCAGTACTTC	TRBV7-9	TRBJ2-7	NA	NA
CASSSGSPLHF	TGTGCCAGCAGTTCAGGTTCACCCCTCCACTTT	TRBV27	TRBJ1-6	NA	NA
CASSTPSGGWYGYTF	TGTGCCAGCAGCACTCCGTCAGGGGGCTGGTATGGCTACACCTTC	TRBV9	TRBJ1-2	TRBD1	NA
CASSYNRRGPNEKLFF	TGTGCCAGCAGTTATAATCGGAGGGGGCCTAATGAAAAACTGTTTTTT	TRBV6-5	TRBJ1-4	TRBD1	NA
CASSRTGVDGYTF	TGTGCCAGCAGCCGCACAGGGGTAGATGGCTACACCTTC	TRBV6-5	TRBJ1-2	TRBD1	NA
CASSGGETQYF	TGTGCCAGTAGTGGCGGAGAGACCCAGTACTTC	TRBV19	TRBJ2-5	NA	NA
CASSSGTSGDNEQFF	TGTGCCAGCAGTTCCGGGACTAGCGGGGACAATGAGCAGTTCTTC	TRBV2	TRBJ2-1	TRBD2	few
CATSRTGTDTYYRNQPQHF	TGTGCCACCAGCAGAACCGGGACAGATACATATTATAGGAATCAGCCCCAGCATTTT	TRBV15	TRBJ1-5	TRBD1	NA
CASSRTGMSGNTIYF	TGTGCCAGCAGTCGGACAGGGATGTCTGGAAACACCATATATTTT	TRBV28	TRBJ1-3	TRBD1	NA
CASSDSYTGELFF	TGTGCCAGCAGTGACTCCTACACCGGGGAGCTGTTTTTT	TRBV6-4	TRBJ2-2	NA	NA
CSAFPEAFF	TGCAGCGCCTTCCCTGAAGCTTTCTTT	TRBV29-1	TRBJ1-1	NA	few
CSAGGRETQYF	TGCAGTGCCGGGGGTCGAGAGACCCAGTACTTC	TRBV29-1	TRBJ2-5	NA	once
CASSHQGDPYEQYF	TGTGCCAGCAGCCACCAGGGGGACCCCTACGAGCAGTACTTC	TRBV7-9	TRBJ2-7	TRBD1	NA
CASSVVPSEGEQYF	TGTGCCAGCAGCGTAGTCCCTAGTGAAGGCGAGCAGTACTTC	TRBV9	TRBJ2-7	NA	NA
CASSPPRTGRLDGSNQPQHF	TGTGCCAGCTCACCACCTAGAACAGGGAGATTAGATGGAAGCAATCAGCCCCAGCATTTT	TRBV18	TRBJ1-5	NA	NA
CASSLGRGLTAPYEQYF	TGTGCCAGCAGCTTAGGGAGGGGGCTGACGGCTCCCTACGAGCAGTACTTC	TRBV11-2	TRBJ2-7	NA	NA